One T cell receptor (beta chain) is described in this entry. Its antigen is undetermined. This sample stems from a study of response to subunit inactivated influenza vaccine. TCRdb used MiXCR to reprocess the RT-PCR reads, holding one entry per CDR3 protein. The sample lists roughly 710,000 distinct CDR3 sequences, 14% occurring once. CDR1 and CDR2 from the germline V gene are SGHRS and YFSETQ. The V segment lost 4 bases and the J segment 8 bases; nucleotides outside the gene matches: 9. The length of the CDR3 is 15 residues. Study-wide results and caveats: Seasonal influenza vaccination, on each occasion, was suggested by the authors to recruit few new T cells.

This clonotype originated in a man aged 50 to 59 who received an inactivated influenza vaccine. The J gene is TRBJ2-1, the V gene TRBV5-1, with 10 bases lining up with TRBD1. This material consisted of PBMCs from blood, taken less than 15 days before vaccination. The CDR3 sequence is CASSKTGGKGDEQFF. The CDR3 nucleotides are TGCGCCAGCAGCAAGACAGGGGGCAAAGGGGATGAGCAGTTCTTC.